This T cell receptor (beta chain) came from a study of T cell repertoires in aging, cancer and after chemotherapy. Study at large: Repeat sampling of healthy donors over several months to years showed clear clonal overlap.

Amplification of TCR beta used genomic DNA extracted from peripheral blood. TRB rearrangements spanning V, D and J were amplified using mixed TRB-A/B primers. TCRdb recomputed calls from the multiplex PCR reads with MiXCR, one row per CDR3 protein. The profile shows approximately 4,200 distinct CDR3 sequences, 25% to 35% of them singletons. On this clonotype: Its specificity is unknown.

Between the trimmed V and J ends, which lost 5 bases and 2 bases, there was a span of 13 bases. The germline gives CDR1 DFQATT, CDR2 SNEGSKA (reference sequence). This CDR3 has 13 amino acids. Study results and limitations: Median generation probability rose over the chemotherapy interval in each cancer cohort, suggesting rebound thymic output.

The clonotype was recovered from a human donor in good health. Sequenced material: blood. V and J are TRBV20-1 and TRBJ2-7; D is ambiguous. CDR3 in DNA: TGCAGTGCTGTCCGAGACCAAACCTACGAGCAGTACTTC. It translates to CSAVRDQTYEQYF.